This entry concerns a single T cell receptor beta chain. Its antigen remains unidentified. CDR1 and CDR2 from the germline V gene are MNHNY and SVGAGI (reference sequence). CDR3 length equals 15 residues. Trimming removed 5 bases from V and 1 base from J; junction bases left unmatched: 2. The data originate from a study of cytomegalovirus exposure and HLA in healthy donors. Primers for the PCR totalled 60 Vbeta and 13 Jbeta. Sequenced by immunoSEQ multiplex PCR; TCRdb stores in-frame clones only, minus some. The table has about 130,000 clones, roughly three quarters seen once. Overall study results and limits: TCR beta V segments were, for the most part, productive about 87% or about 30% of the time in an earlier analysis.

Sequenced sample: PBMCs. The receptor comes from a man aged 30-40 years in good health and CMV-seronegative. This rearrangement joins TRBV6-6 to TRBJ2-3, with 11 positions matching TRBD2. CDR3 amino acids: CASSVGLAGTDTQYF. For the CDR3, the DNA is TGTGCCAGCAGTGTGGGACTAGCGGGCACAGATACGCAGTATTTT.